What follows are 32 T cell receptor beta chains derived from one specimen sequenced in a study of early T cells in non-severe SARS-CoV-2 infection. TCRdb redid the calling of the 5' RACE reads with MiXCR, one entry per CDR3 protein. The sample gives fewer than 80,000 distinct CDR3 sequences, approximately 9.2% of which show up once; 13% is in the top ten. The sample consisted of whole blood, taken at baseline. The source of these receptors is an adult who was a healthcare worker with PCR-confirmed SARS-CoV-2 infection or an uninfected control (not recorded which).

This clonotype was recorded many times. V gene TRBV5-4 combines with J gene TRBJ1-4; D perhaps matches TRBD1 (5 bases). Germline V gives CDR1 SGHNT, CDR2 YYREEE (reference sequence). The CDR3 has 12 amino acids. Trimming cost V 4 bases and J 7 bases, with 8 bases left between them. The CDR3 is CASSRDGEKLFF. In DNA, the CDR3 is TGTGCCAGCAGCCGGGACGGTGAAAAACTGTTTTTT. Full variable domain (remainder filled in from reference TRBV5-4 and TRBJ1-4): ETGVTQSPTHLIKTRGQQVTLRCSSQSGHNTVSWYQQALGQGPQFIFQYYREEENGRGNFPPRFSGLQFPNYSSELNVNALELDDSALYLCASSRDGEKLFFGSGTQLSVL.

This clonotype was picked up a small number of times. The CDR3, as DNA: TGCAGTGCTGTTAGACAGCTGAACACTGAAGCTTTCTTT. As protein: CSAVRQLNTEAFF. The rearrangement joins TRBV20-1 to TRBJ1-1, with D maybe TRBD1 (5 bases). The CDR3 totals 13 residues. Germline CDR1 is DFQATT and CDR2 is SNEGSKA (reference sequence). Between the trimmed V and J ends, which lost 5 bases and 0 bases, there was a span of 10 bases.

Only a few counts were recorded for this clonotype. The chain is built from TRBV6-1 and TRBJ2-1, with TRBD2 as a possible D gene (6 bases). Germline V gene sequence: CDR1 MNHNS, CDR2 SASEGT. There are 13 residues in the CDR3. V was clipped by 8 bases and J by 10 bases, with 18 bases between them. This CDR3 reads CASSKGGDLEQFF. In DNA, the CDR3 is TGTGCCAGCTCGAAAGGAGGGGATTTAGAGCAGTTCTTC.

V is TRBV21-1 and J is TRBJ2-2; TRBD1 was called by the table and not checked on the DNA. TRBV21-1 is listed as a pseudogene. This CDR3 is built from 16 residues. The CDR3 DNA sequence: TGTGCCAGCAGGCCCCCAAGCAAGGGATCTTACGGGGAGCTGTTTTTT. Its translation: CASRPPSKGSYGELFF.

This clonotype was counted a few times. V usage is TRBV4-3 and J usage is TRBJ2-3; possibly TRBD2 for D (6 bases). The CDR3 covers 16 residues. Trimming shortened V by 0 bases and J by 4 bases, and 14 bases separated the two germline ends. CDR1 and CDR2 (germline): LGHNA, YSLEER. CDR3 sequence reads: CASSQDGGSNADTQYF. Here the CDR3 DNA reads TGCGCCAGCAGCCAAGATGGAGGGAGTAATGCAGATACGCAGTATTTT.

In nucleotides, the CDR3 is TGCAGCGGACGGGAGGTTGGGACGCAAGAGACCCAGTACTTC. As protein: CSGREVGTQETQYF. The chain uses TRBV29-1 and TRBJ2-5, with 7 bases lining up with TRBD2. Per germline, CDR1 SQVTM and CDR2 ANQGSEA. Losses at the gene ends were 7 bases for V and 2 bases for J; bases not matched to a gene: 10. The CDR3 covers 14 residues.

The CDR3 DNA sequence: TGTGCCAGCAGCCAAGACCCGACAGGAATGGGAAACACCATATATTTT. Translation: CASSQDPTGMGNTIYF. This rearrangement joins TRBV3-1 to TRBJ1-3; maybe TRBD1 (6 bases). The CDR3 contains 16 residues. V shed 0 bases and J shed 4 bases, with 13 bases lying between them. The germline V gene has CDR1 LGHDT and CDR2 YNNKEL (reference sequence).

This chain joins TRBV7-6 and TRBJ2-5; D gene uncertain. Germline CDR1 SGHVS, CDR2 FNYEAQ. CDR3 length: 13 residues. Deletions cut 10 bases from V and 2 bases from J, with 14 bases between. CDR3 sequence (DNA): TGTGCCAACAACGCGAGGCGGCAAGAGACCCAGTACTTC. It translates to CANNARRQETQYF.

Many counts were recorded for this clonotype. The chain carries TRBV6-1 and TRBJ1-5; tentatively, D is TRBD1 (5 bases). Deletions cut 9 bases from V and 11 bases from J, with 17 bases between. Per germline, CDR1 MNHNS and CDR2 SASEGT. The CDR3 is made up of 12 amino acids. The CDR3 bases are TGTGCCAGTGGCCCGGGGCGGGCGGCCCAGCATTTT. The encoded protein is CASGPGRAAQHF.

Only a few counts were recorded for this clonotype. The chain recombines TRBV5-1 with TRBJ2-7; no clear D. This CDR3 region has 13 residues. Germline CDR1 SGHRS, CDR2 YFSETQ. Between the trimmed V and J ends, which lost 0 bases and 5 bases, there was a span of 9 bases. For the CDR3, the DNA is TGCGCCAGCAGCTTGGGGCTAACCAACGAGCAGTACTTC. Translating gives CASSLGLTNEQYF.

This clonotype was seen repeatedly, ten times or more. V usage is TRBV20-1 and J usage is TRBJ2-1; 12 nucleotides align to TRBD2. Germline lookup yields CDR1 DFQATT and CDR2 SNEGSKA (reference sequence). The CDR3 length is 14 residues. CDR3 DNA sequence: TGCAGCACTCAGACTAGCGGGAGAAACAATGAGCAGTTCTTC. This codes for CSTQTSGRNNEQFF.

The chain combines TRBV20-1 with TRBJ1-1; D uncertain. The CDR3 spans 17 residues. Germline CDR1 and CDR2: DFQATT and SNEGSKA (reference sequence). Trimming removed 0 bases from V and 2 bases from J, with 19 bases in between. In DNA, the CDR3 is TGCAGTGCTAGAGATCCTACATCCGTTTACACCAACACTGAAGCTTTCTTT. Its translation: CSARDPTSVYTNTEAFF.

This clonotype was seen at least ten times. The chain joins TRBV3-1 to TRBJ1-5; no firm D call. The V end lost 0 bases, the J end lost 3 bases, and 9 bases lay between the germline ends. The CDR3 is 15 residues long. Germline V CDR1 and CDR2: LGHDT, YNNKEL (reference sequence). The DNA of the CDR3 is TGTGCCAGCAGCCAAGATATAGGGCCCAATCAGCCCCAGCATTTT. Protein product: CASSQDIGPNQPQHF.

The chain carries TRBV7-2 and TRBJ2-5; 8 nucleotides match TRBD2. The ends lost 2 bases at V and 2 bases at J; junction bases unmatched: 7. The germline V gene encodes CDR1 SGHTA and CDR2 FQGNSA. This CDR3 is built from 16 residues. CDR3 amino acids: CASSLSIAGPQETQYF. The CDR3 DNA sequence: TGTGCCAGCAGCTTATCCATAGCGGGACCTCAAGAGACCCAGTACTTC.

This clonotype was seen many times. The chain combines TRBV20-1 with TRBJ2-1; D could derive from TRBD1 or TRBD2 (5 bases each). Looked up from germline, CDR1 is DFQATT and CDR2 is SNEGSKA (reference sequence). Trimming shortened V by 5 bases and J by 7 bases, and 15 bases separated the two germline ends. The CDR3 has 13 residues. CDR3 loop: CSAERGRENEQFF. The DNA for the CDR3 is TGCAGTGCTGAACGGGGCAGGGAGAATGAGCAGTTCTTC.

This clonotype was counted only a few times. The rearrangement uses TRBV7-2 and TRBJ1-1; D is ambiguous. The CDR3 is made up of 15 amino acids. Germline V gene sequence: CDR1 SGHTA, CDR2 FQGNSA. V lost 2 bases and J lost 1, with 11 bases in between. As DNA, the CDR3 is TGTGCCAGCAGCTTACTCCCGAGTTCGAACACTGAAGCTTTCTTT. It specifies CASSLLPSSNTEAFF.

In its sample, this clonotype was seen many times. This chain joins TRBV12-3 or TRBV12-4 and TRBJ1-2; a weak D match, TRBD1 (5 bases). V shed 3 bases and J shed 4 bases, with 15 bases lying between them. The CDR3 extends over 15 amino acids. DNA for the CDR3: TGTGCCAGCAGTTTCCCCAGGGAGGGCCTCTATGGCTACACCTTC. It yields the protein CASSFPREGLYGYTF.

This clonotype was seen a few times. The rearrangement uses TRBV9 and TRBJ2-3; possible D gene TRBD2, 5 bases. The CDR3 is 15 amino acids. Trimming shortened V by 4 bases and J by 2 bases, and 14 bases separated the two germline ends. Germline assignment: CDR1 SGDLS and CDR2 YYNGEE. The CDR3 DNA is TGTGCCAGCAGCCCTCACCCGGGAATCACAGATACGCAGTATTTT. This translates into CASSPHPGITDTQYF.

This clonotype has ten or more counts. The chain employs TRBV11-2 and TRBJ1-3; no firm D call. The ends were cut back, 3 bases at V and 0 bases at J, with 12 bases in the middle. This CDR3 contains 16 residues. CDR1 and CDR2 from the germline V gene are SGHAT and FQNNGV. DNA for the CDR3: TGTGCCAGCAGCTTTCGAGACCTAAGCTCTGGAAACACCATATATTTT. Translated, it gives CASSFRDLSSGNTIYF.

This clonotype appeared a few times. This rearrangement joins TRBV7-2 to TRBJ1-5; D not resolved. There are 13 residues in the CDR3. Germline V gives CDR1 SGHTA, CDR2 FQGNSA. V lost 5 bases and J lost 5, with 10 bases in between. This chain's CDR3 is CASSLATDQPQHF. CDR3 nucleotide sequence: TGTGCCAGCAGCCTGGCGACGGATCAGCCCCAGCATTTT.

This clonotype was recorded a few times. The chain couples TRBV20-1 to TRBJ2-5; D is possibly TRBD1 or TRBD2 (6 bases each). Germline V gene sequence: CDR1 DFQATT, CDR2 SNEGSKA (reference sequence). V lost 6 bases and J 1 base, leaving 18 bases between the germline ends. The CDR3 spans 15 residues. CDR3 nucleotide sequence: TGCAGTGCGGGGACTCCCGGGGGCCTCCAAGAGACCCAGTACTTC. Its protein product is CSAGTPGGLQETQYF.

The chain carries TRBV2 and TRBJ2-2; TRBD2 might be the D (6 bases). Trimming took 7 bases from V and 3 from J, leaving 9 bases between them. CDR1 is SNHLY, CDR2 FYNNEI, per germline. The CDR3 runs to 13 residues. The CDR3 loop is CASTGTYTGELFF. CDR3 DNA sequence: TGTGCCAGCACCGGGACTTACACCGGGGAGCTGTTTTTT.

This clonotype was counted many times. The chain combines TRBV7-2 with TRBJ2-3; tentative D call: TRBD2 (5 bases). This CDR3 has 15 amino acids. Trimming cost V 3 bases and J 8 bases, with 18 bases left between them. Germline V gives CDR1 SGHTA, CDR2 FQGNSA. This chain's CDR3 is CASSFQAGASSTQYF. The CDR3 region has the DNA TGTGCCAGCAGCTTCCAGGCGGGTGCCTCGAGTACGCAGTATTTT.

This clonotype was counted a single time. This clone may be a read error of a much larger clone one base away. V usage is TRBV7-2 and J usage is TRBJ2-7; the match to TRBD1 covers 10 bases. Germline V gene data show CDR1 as SGHTA and CDR2 as FQGNSA. The CDR3 extends over 14 amino acids. J lost 6 bases, V lost 5 bases, and 7 bases had no gene match. The CDR3: CASSQGDRGCEQYF. CDR3 DNA sequence: TGTGCCAGCAGCCAAGGGGACAGGGGTTGCGAGCAGTACTTC.

This clonotype appeared a few times. The genes are TRBV11-2 and TRBJ2-7; 10 bases agree with TRBD1. J was trimmed by 3 bases and V by 5 bases; bases with no gene match: 4. This CDR3 is 14 amino acids long. The germline gives CDR1 SGHAT, CDR2 FQNNGV. CDR3 nucleotide sequence: TGTGCCAGCAGCGGGACAGGGGCCGACTACGAGCAGTACTTC. Amino acids: CASSGTGADYEQYF.

The rearrangement uses TRBV9 and TRBJ1-1; no definite D call. CDR3 length: 13 amino acids. CDR1 is SGDLS and CDR2 is YYNGEE in the germline V gene. With 0 bases removed from V and 6 bases from J, the gap between germline ends came to 9 bases. CDR3 sequence: CASSVGPAAEAFF. Written as DNA, the CDR3 is TGTGCCAGCAGCGTAGGCCCCGCGGCTGAAGCTTTCTTT.

There are many counts of this clonotype. CDR3 in amino acids: CASSPRGYNEQFF. The CDR3 bases are TGTGCCAGCAGCCCGAGGGGATACAATGAGCAGTTCTTC. The chain couples TRBV7-6 to TRBJ2-1, with D perhaps matching TRBD1 or TRBD2 (5 bases each). Trimming took off 5 bases at V and 4 bases at J, with 9 bases between the two ends. The CDR3 runs to 13 residues. Germline CDR1 SGHVS, CDR2 FNYEAQ.

The CDR3 loop is CASSLVGGPYEQYF. The CDR3 bases are TGCGCCAGCAGCTTGGTGGGCGGGCCCTACGAGCAGTACTTC. The V and J genes are TRBV5-1 and TRBJ2-7; D perhaps matches TRBD2 (5 bases). The CDR3 loop spans 14 amino acids. Germline CDR1 SGHRS, CDR2 YFSETQ. Trimming took off 0 bases at V and 2 bases at J, with 9 bases between the two ends.

At least ten counts were recorded for this clonotype. V gene TRBV9 combines with J gene TRBJ2-7, with D hard to call. V gave up 2 bases and J gave up 1 base, with 13 bases separating them. The CDR3 contains 15 residues. The germline V gene has CDR1 SGDLS and CDR2 YYNGEE. The CDR3 nucleotides are TGTGCCAGCAGCGTGGAAAACGGGCCGTCCTACGAGCAGTACTTC. Its translation is CASSVENGPSYEQYF.

This clonotype was seen many times. The chain combines TRBV3-1 with TRBJ1-6; possible D gene TRBD1, 5 bases. CDR1 is LGHDT, CDR2 YNNKEL, per germline (reference sequence). This CDR3 has 13 residues. The V end lost 3 bases, the J end lost 10 bases, and 10 bases lay between the germline ends. The CDR3 DNA follows: TGTGCCAGCAGCCAGGGGGTGGGGTCACCCCTCCACTTT. It yields the protein CASSQGVGSPLHF.

The J gene is TRBJ2-7, the V gene TRBV9; 9 bases are a match to TRBD2. V lost 0 bases and J lost 0; bases outside the gene matches: 4. Germline CDR1 reads SGDLS; CDR2 reads YYNGEE. The CDR3 spans 16 residues. CDR3 amino acids: CASSVGLAESSYEQYF. Written as DNA, the CDR3 is TGTGCCAGCAGCGTAGGACTAGCGGAGAGCTCCTACGAGCAGTACTTC.

This clonotype was detected a few times. This chain joins TRBV7-3 and TRBJ2-1; D is unresolved. The ends were cut back, 2 bases at V and 5 bases at J, with 10 bases in the middle. Per germline, CDR1 SGHTA and CDR2 FQGTGA. The CDR3 contains 14 residues. The CDR3 loop is CASSLSGPDNEQFF. The CDR3 DNA follows: TGTGCCAGCAGCTTATCTGGACCAGACAATGAGCAGTTCTTC.